One sample yielded the 31 T cell receptor beta chains listed below, sequenced in a study of cytomegalovirus exposure and HLA in healthy donors. It was with 60 Vbeta and 13 Jbeta primers that the PCR ran. The protocol was immunoSEQ multiplex PCR, while the TCRdb copy is restricted to in-frame clones and leaves out a portion. The table includes around 100,000 clones, around 72% detected once. Input material: PBMCs. The receptors come from a male donor in good health and CMV-seropositive.

The genes are TRBV9 and TRBJ1-5, with no clear D. CDR3 length equals 13 residues. Per germline, CDR1 SGDLS and CDR2 YYNGEE. The V gene lost 0 bases and the J gene lost 9 bases, with 10 bases spanning the gap. The DNA for the CDR3 is TGTGCCAGCAGCGTAGCAGGATTAGGGCCCCAGCATTTT. Protein product: CASSVAGLGPQHF.

Remarks on this clone: The sample has other DNA sequences that encode this CDR3 too. V gene TRBV5-6 combines with J gene TRBJ1-2, with D tentatively TRBD1 (5 bases). Per the germline V gene, CDR1 is SGHDT and CDR2 is YYEEEE. The CDR3 sequence is 13 residues long. V gave up 2 bases and J gave up 3 bases, with 8 bases separating them. In DNA form, the CDR3 reads TGTGCCAGCAGCTTATGGGGGGACTATGGCTACACCTTC. Translated, it gives CASSLWGDYGYTF.

The chain couples TRBV19 to TRBJ2-1; TRBD2 agrees at 8 bases. The CDR3 is 15 residues long. V shed 1 base and J 9 bases; nucleotides not matched to a gene: 8. Germline V gene sequence: CDR1 LNHDA, CDR2 SQIVND (reference sequence). CDR3 loop: CASSIASGGLLEQFF. CDR3 in DNA: TGTGCCAGTAGTATAGCCAGCGGGGGCCTGCTTGAGCAGTTCTTC.

V usage is TRBV10-3 and J usage is TRBJ1-1; 7 nucleotides align to TRBD1. Germline assignment: CDR1 ENHRY and CDR2 SYGVKD. The CDR3 has 11 amino acids. Trimming removed 10 bases from V and 6 bases from J; junction bases left unmatched: 5. CDR3 bases: TGTGCCACCGGACAGGCGGCTGAAGCTTTCTTT. This gives the protein CATGQAAEAFF.

The chain recombines TRBV27 with TRBJ1-5; a possible D gene is TRBD1 (6 bases). The CDR3 spans 14 residues. V was pared by 6 bases and J by 5 bases, with 14 bases between. CDR1 and CDR2 (germline): MNHEY, SMNVEV (reference sequence). The DNA for the CDR3 is TGTGCCAGCAGGGGTAGCAGGGGCGATCAGCCCCAGCATTTT. It codes for CASRGSRGDQPQHF.

The chain employs TRBV19 and TRBJ2-4, with 15 positions matching TRBD2. Trimming cost V 3 bases and J 0 bases; bases outside gene matches: 12. This CDR3 spans 21 amino acids. In germline, CDR1 is LNHDA, CDR2 SQIVND (reference sequence). This chain's CDR3 is CASSIMTSGTSGGLAKNIQYF. The CDR3 DNA is TGTGCCAGTAGTATCATGACTTCCGGGACTAGCGGGGGGTTAGCCAAAAACATTCAGTACTTC. Full variable domain (remainder filled in from reference TRBV19 and TRBJ2-4): DGGITQSPKYLFRKEGQNVTLSCEQNLNHDAMYWYRQDPGQGLRLIYYSQIVNDFQKGDIAEGYSVSREKKESFPLTVTSAQKNPTAFYLCASSIMTSGTSGGLAKNIQYFGAGTRLSVL.

In the case of this clone: Given a far larger clone just one base away, this is likely a sequencing read error. This chain joins TRBV30 and TRBJ2-7, with D possibly matching TRBD1 (6 bases). With 2 bases removed from V and 0 bases from J, the gap between germline ends came to 20 bases. Germline lookup yields CDR1 GTSNPN and CDR2 SVGIG (reference sequence). This CDR3 spans 17 amino acids. CDR3 nucleotide sequence: TGTGCCTGGAGTAGTACCCTCCCAGGGGAACCCTCCTACGAGCAGTACTTC. This sequence encodes CAWSSTLPGEPSYEQYF.

This sequence joins TRBV5-1 and TRBJ2-1; 10 nucleotides align to TRBD2. CDR1 and CDR2 from the germline V gene are SGHRS and YFSETQ. V trimming: 4 bases; J trimming: 4 bases; junction bases outside the gene matches: 8. The CDR3 is 16 amino acids. Here the CDR3 DNA reads TGCGCCAGCAGCGTACTAGCGGGGACCCCTTACAATGAGCAGTTCTTC. Translation gives CASSVLAGTPYNEQFF.

The rearrangement joins TRBV5-1 to TRBJ1-1, with TRBD1 as a possible D gene (5 bases). The CDR3 length is 14 residues. The V and J ends lost 4 bases and 11 bases respectively, with 21 bases between them. Germline V gives CDR1 SGHRS, CDR2 YFSETQ. The CDR3 DNA is TGCGCCAGCAGCGAAACAGGTGAGATACTCTCGGCTTTCTTT. This sequence encodes CASSETGEILSAFF.

The rearrangement joins TRBV19 to TRBJ2-1, with D perhaps TRBD2 (6 bases). Germline values: CDR1 LNHDA, CDR2 SQIVND (reference sequence). Trimming shortened V by 10 bases and J by 2 bases, and 21 bases separated the two germline ends. The length of the CDR3 is 16 residues. The CDR3 DNA follows: TGTGCCATCAGCCGGATAGCGGCACCACCCTACAATGAGCAGTTCTTC. Translated, it gives CAISRIAAPPYNEQFF.

In DNA form, the CDR3 reads TGTGCCATCAGTCCTCGAGATGGAAACACCATATATTTT. Protein sequence: CAISPRDGNTIYF. This chain uses TRBV10-3 with TRBJ1-3; D gene uncertain. The CDR3 consists of 13 residues. Germline values: CDR1 ENHRY, CDR2 SYGVKD. Trimming removed 5 bases from V and 3 bases from J, with 8 bases in between.

The J gene is TRBJ1-2, the V gene TRBV18, with 7 bases that match TRBD1. The V gene end was trimmed by 5 bases and the J gene end by 2 bases; junction bases not matched to a gene: 8. The CDR3 is 15 residues long. The germline gives CDR1 KGHSH, CDR2 LQKENI. DNA of the CDR3: TGTGCCAGCTCATCCCCGCAGGGGGGAAACTATGGCTACACCTTC. Translated, it gives CASSSPQGGNYGYTF.

The chain is built from TRBV7-3 and TRBJ1-1; TRBD1 is a possible D gene (5 bases). Trimming took off 0 bases at V and 0 bases at J, with 8 bases between the two ends. CDR1 is SGHTA and CDR2 is FQGTGA in the germline V gene. The CDR3 is made up of 15 amino acids. The CDR3 DNA reads TGTGCCAGCAGCTTAACTTCGGGGGTGAACACTGAAGCTTTCTTT. Translation: CASSLTSGVNTEAFF.

This chain links TRBV20-1 with TRBJ1-2; D might be TRBD1 (5 bases). This CDR3 is built from 9 residues. V lost 8 bases and J lost 8, with 9 bases in between. Germline loops: CDR1 DFQATT, CDR2 SNEGSKA (reference sequence). CDR3 DNA: TGCAGTCCAGGGTTCGGCTACACCTTC. Its protein product is CSPGFGYTF.

The chain couples TRBV7-2 to TRBJ2-7, with 7 positions matching TRBD1. CDR3 length equals 15 residues. The V and J ends lost 4 bases and 1 base, in that order; junction bases with no gene match: 7. Per the germline V gene, CDR1 is SGHTA and CDR2 is FQGNSA. The CDR3 nucleotides are TGTGCCAGCAGCTCCATGAAGACAGGGTCCTACGAGCAGTACTTC. It codes for CASSSMKTGSYEQYF.

The J gene is TRBJ2-3, the V gene TRBV15; no reliable D call. V was pared by 0 bases and J by 9 bases, with 7 bases between. Germline-derived CDR1 and CDR2 are LNHNV and YYDKDF (reference sequence). The CDR3 is 12 amino acids. CDR3 DNA sequence: TGTGCCACCAGCAGAGATACAGCAACGCAGTATTTT. Translating it yields CATSRDTATQYF.

V usage is TRBV19 and J usage is TRBJ1-6, with D possibly TRBD1 on 6 matching bases. The germline V and J ends were trimmed by 3 bases and 7 bases, with 10 bases remaining between them. CDR1 is LNHDA, CDR2 SQIVND, per germline (reference sequence). CDR3 size: 14 residues. For the CDR3, the DNA is TGTGCCAGTAGTATTAGAGGGGGAAATTCACCCCTCCACTTT. It specifies CASSIRGGNSPLHF.

V usage is TRBV5-8 and J usage is TRBJ2-5; D is possibly TRBD2 (5 bases). CDR1 SGHTS and CDR2 YDEGEE come from the germline V gene. V was trimmed by 0 bases and J by 2 bases, leaving 8 bases between them. CDR3 length: 14 amino acids. CDR3 in amino acids: CASSLGRGQETQYF. The DNA of the CDR3 is TGTGCCAGCAGCTTGGGTCGGGGTCAAGAGACCCAGTACTTC.

This chain uses TRBV28 with TRBJ2-1; 9 bases agree with TRBD2. The V gene's germline CDR1 is MDHEN and CDR2 SYDVKM. The CDR3 extends over 14 amino acids. With V trimmed by 6 bases and J by 3 bases, 3 bases remained unmatched. The CDR3 is CASRREGVYNEQFF. Here the CDR3 DNA reads TGTGCCAGCAGGCGGGAGGGCGTCTACAATGAGCAGTTCTTC.

This chain connects TRBV14 to TRBJ1-1, with D unclear. The V end lost 4 bases, the J end lost 3 bases, and 15 bases lay between the germline ends. CDR1 is SGHDN and CDR2 is FVKESK in the germline V gene. The CDR3 is made up of 15 amino acids. The CDR3 loop is CASSPIVLRDTEAFF. The CDR3 DNA is TGTGCCAGCAGCCCCATCGTCTTGAGGGACACTGAAGCTTTCTTT.

A single count supports this clone. The chain is built from TRBV4-2 and TRBJ2-5, with D uncertain. This CDR3 contains 13 residues. Germline CDR1 is LGHNA and CDR2 is YNFKEQ. V was pared by 0 bases and J by 4 bases, with 6 bases between. This CDR3 is CASSQDPLETQYF. CDR3 nucleotides: TGTGCCAGCAGCCAAGACCCCCTAGAGACCCAGTACTTC.

The chain is built from TRBV5-5 and TRBJ1-4; D is unresolved. Trimming pared 2 bases from V and 7 bases from J, leaving 15 bases between. CDR1 is SGHKS, CDR2 YYEKEE, per germline (reference sequence). This CDR3 has 15 residues. CDR3 residues: CASSLGGIVGEKLFF. For the CDR3, the DNA is TGTGCCAGCAGCTTAGGCGGGATAGTAGGTGAAAAACTGTTTTTT. Full variable domain (outside the CDR3, taken from reference TRBV5-5 and TRBJ1-4): DAGVTQSPTHLIKTRGQQVTLRCSPISGHKSVSWYQQVLGQGPQFIFQYYEKEERGRGNFPDRFSARQFPNYSSELNVNALLLGDSALYLCASSLGGIVGEKLFFGSGTQLSVL.

The J gene is TRBJ2-7, the V gene TRBV30; D remains ambiguous. The CDR3 is made up of 13 amino acids. Germline loops: CDR1 GTSNPN, CDR2 SVGIG (reference sequence). Trimming stripped 5 bases from V and 3 bases from J, with 14 bases between. DNA for the CDR3: TGTGCCTGGCACGACCACCAGGACTACGAGCAGTACTTC. Amino acid sequence: CAWHDHQDYEQYF.

Only a few counts were recorded for this clone. V is TRBV7-2 and J is TRBJ2-1; 7 bases map to TRBD1. Germline CDR1 is SGHTA and CDR2 is FQGNSA. V lost 5 bases to trimming and J lost 3 bases; unmatched junction nucleotides: 4. CDR3 length: 14 amino acids. CDR3 nucleotide sequence: TGTGCCAGCAGCGACAGGGTCGGCTACAATGAGCAGTTCTTC. Translating gives CASSDRVGYNEQFF.

The chain joins TRBV7-2 to TRBJ2-5; 8 bases match TRBD2. The V gene end was trimmed by 10 bases and the J gene end by 5 bases; junction bases not matched to a gene: 12. Germline V CDR1 and CDR2: SGHTA, FQGNSA. The CDR3 covers 14 residues. CDR3 sequence (DNA): TGTGCCACTACCGGGGGGGGGCGGAGGGAGACCCAGTACTTC. It is translated as CATTGGGRRETQYF.

This clone was observed a few times. The V call is TRBV6-5, the J call TRBJ1-1; D is possibly TRBD1 (6 bases). The CDR3 contains 14 residues. V was shortened by 4 bases and J by 5 bases, with 14 bases between the two germline ends. In germline, CDR1 is MNHEY, CDR2 SVGAGI. The CDR3 spells CASSLNLRGTEAFF. The DNA of the CDR3 is TGTGCCAGCAGTTTAAACTTAAGGGGGACTGAAGCTTTCTTT.

V and J are TRBV5-4 and TRBJ2-7, with 10 bases fitting TRBD1. This CDR3 region has 14 residues. The germline V gene encodes CDR1 SGHNT and CDR2 YYREEE (reference sequence). Losses at the gene ends were 4 bases for V and 7 bases for J; bases not matched to a gene: 8. The CDR3 region has the DNA TGTGCCAGCAGCCCGGACAGGGGGGTTGGGGAGCAGTACTTC. This sequence encodes CASSPDRGVGEQYF.

The CDR3 DNA reads as TGTGCCAGCAGCCAGCAGAGGGGGAGTAATCAGCCCCAGCATTTT. Amino acid sequence: CASSQQRGSNQPQHF. J is TRBJ1-5 and V is TRBV7-2, with D possibly matching TRBD1 (6 bases). With 5 bases removed from V and 4 bases from J, the gap between germline ends came to 15 bases. The CDR3 has 15 amino acids. Germline V CDR1 and CDR2: SGHTA, FQGNSA.

The rearrangement links TRBV7-9 to TRBJ2-2, with 9 bases that match TRBD1. In germline, CDR1 is SEHNR, CDR2 FQNEAQ (reference sequence). The CDR3 totals 16 residues. V shed 2 bases and J 6 bases; nucleotides not matched to a gene: 7. The CDR3, as DNA: TGTGCCAGCAGCTTAAACCGGGACAGGGCAGCCGGGGAGCTGTTTTTT. Translation: CASSLNRDRAAGELFF.

This clone is a singleton in its sample. The chain couples TRBV7-9 to TRBJ1-5, with a tentative D call TRBD1 (6 bases). V was trimmed by 3 bases and J by 9 bases, leaving 15 bases between them. CDR1 and CDR2 (germline): SEHNR, FQNEAQ (reference sequence). The CDR3 totals 14 residues. The CDR3 region has the DNA TGTGCCAGCAGCTTGGCAGGGGCCCATCGGCCCCAGCATTTT. Amino acid sequence: CASSLAGAHRPQHF.

The rearrangement links TRBV6-1 to TRBJ2-5, with 10 bases matching TRBD1. After removal of 2 bases from V and 5 bases from J, the junction contained 5 bases not matched to a gene. The CDR3 sequence is 15 residues long. Germline V gene sequence: CDR1 MNHNS, CDR2 SASEGT. Written as DNA, the CDR3 is TGTGCCAGCAGTGAAAGGACAGGGGGGTGGGAGACCCAGTACTTC. It encodes CASSERTGGWETQYF.